The entry that follows covers one TCR beta chain sequence. CDR3 length equals 13 residues. V was clipped by 4 bases and J by 12 bases, with 16 bases between them. Germline V lookup: CDR1 SEHNR, CDR2 FQNEAQ (reference sequence). These data come from a study of technical replicates of blood from several donors. The protocol was immunoSEQ multiplex PCR, while the TCRdb copy is restricted to in-frame clones and leaves out a portion. The sample has approximately 51,000 clones; around 95% are singletons. The sequence was obtained from a human donor in good health. Some clones in this sample may be carry-over from other donors' samples. V usage is TRBV7-9 and J usage is TRBJ1-5, with D tentatively TRBD1 (5 bases). What was sequenced was PBMCs. In DNA form, the CDR3 reads TGTGCCAGCAGCTCGACAGAGACCGCGATCCAGCATTTT. Translation gives CASSSTETAIQHF.